This passage covers 3 T cell receptor beta chains from one sample sequenced in a study of Ad26.COV2.S vaccination and SARS-CoV-2 variants. The data were produced by immunoSEQ multiplex PCR, yet TCRdb's version contains in-frame clones alone and is incomplete. The sample records around 300,000 clones, approximately 90% being singletons. The treatment: roughly 18 received Ad26.COV2.S at low or high dose, single or two shots; 5 received placebo; per-sample allocation not given. Day 63 following the first vaccine or placebo injection was when the samples were taken. The source was peripheral blood, collected in a trial of Ad26.COV2.S vaccine versus placebo. These receptors came from a person aged 18 to 59 who received the Ad26.COV2.S COVID-19 vaccine or a placebo.

This clone appeared a few times. Other DNA sequences in the same sample also yield this CDR3. This chain uses TRBV27 with TRBJ2-7; D is unresolved. The CDR3 consists of 13 residues. The germline V gene encodes CDR1 MNHEY and CDR2 SMNVEV (reference sequence). Trimming pared 3 bases from V and 7 bases from J, leaving 13 bases between. The CDR3 DNA sequence: TGTGCCAGCAGTTTTGGTAGCTCTCGGGAGCAGTACTTC. Its protein product is CASSFGSSREQYF.

The chain employs TRBV7-9 and TRBJ2-7, with 7 bases matching TRBD1. Germline CDR1 SEHNR, CDR2 FQNEAQ (reference sequence). The CDR3 covers 14 residues. With 5 bases clipped from V and 3 bases from J, the junction kept 7 bases outside the gene matches. CDR3 loop: CASSRPGTVYEQYF. The DNA for the CDR3 is TGTGCCAGCAGCCGGCCCGGGACAGTCTACGAGCAGTACTTC.

This sequence joins TRBV24-1 and TRBJ2-1; 7 bases are a match to TRBD1. The CDR3 contains 13 residues. V gave up 3 bases and J gave up 9 bases; unmatched junction bases: 4. Per the germline V gene, CDR1 is KGHDR and CDR2 is SFDVKD. CDR3 in amino acids: CATSDEGGVEQFF. The DNA of the CDR3 is TGTGCCACCAGTGATGAAGGGGGCGTTGAGCAGTTCTTC.